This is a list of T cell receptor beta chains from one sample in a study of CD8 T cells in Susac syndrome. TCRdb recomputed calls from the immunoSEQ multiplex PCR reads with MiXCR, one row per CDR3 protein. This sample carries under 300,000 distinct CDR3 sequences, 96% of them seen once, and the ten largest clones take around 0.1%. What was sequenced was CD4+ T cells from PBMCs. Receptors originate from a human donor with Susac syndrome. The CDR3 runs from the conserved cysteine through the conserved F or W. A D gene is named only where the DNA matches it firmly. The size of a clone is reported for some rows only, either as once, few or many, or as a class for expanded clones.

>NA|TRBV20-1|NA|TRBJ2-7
CSFEGKKTYEQYF
TGCAGTTTCGAGGGAAAGAAGACCTACGAGCAGTACTTC
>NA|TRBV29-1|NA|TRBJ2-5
CSVGDPPETQYF
TGCAGCGTTGGGGACCCTCCAGAGACCCAGTACTTC
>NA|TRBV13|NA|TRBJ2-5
CASSLGFRGQTQYF
TGTGCCAGCAGCTTAGGGTTCAGGGGACAGACCCAGTACTTC
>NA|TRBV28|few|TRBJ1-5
CASSLLSNQPQHF
TGTGCCAGCAGTTTATTGAGCAATCAGCCCCAGCATTTT
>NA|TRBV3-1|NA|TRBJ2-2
CASSGPSELFF
TGTGCCAGCAGCGGTCCTTCCGAGCTGTTTTTT
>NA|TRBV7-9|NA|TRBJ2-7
CARLPSGPYEQYF
TGTGCTCGACTACCGAGCGGCCCCTACGAGCAGTACTTC
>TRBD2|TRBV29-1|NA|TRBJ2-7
CSVEKVAGGVAYEQYF
TGCAGCGTTGAAAAGGTGGCGGGAGGGGTCGCCTACGAGCAGTACTTC
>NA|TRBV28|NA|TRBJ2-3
CASTTPGSIGSDTQYF
TGTGCCAGCACCACACCCGGCTCCATTGGGTCAGATACGCAGTATTTT
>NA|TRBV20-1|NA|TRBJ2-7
CSARRGRYEQYF
TGCAGTGCTAGAAGGGGACGCTACGAGCAGTACTTC
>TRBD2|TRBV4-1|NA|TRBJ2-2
CASSPLRGGVTGELFF
TGCGCCAGCAGCCCCCTTCGGGGGGGGGTCACCGGGGAGCTGTTTTTT
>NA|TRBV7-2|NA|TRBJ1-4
CASSLWTAEKLFF
TGTGCCAGCAGCTTATGGACAGCTGAAAAACTGTTTTTT
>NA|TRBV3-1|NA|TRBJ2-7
CATSRGGSDHEQYF
TGTGCCACCAGCCGAGGGGGGAGTGATCACGAGCAGTACTTC
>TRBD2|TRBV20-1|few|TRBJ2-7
CSATGTSGSLRSQYF
TGCAGTGCTACCGGGACTAGCGGATCCCTACGATCGCAGTACTTC
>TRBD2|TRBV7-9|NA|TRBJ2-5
CASSRLAGGPEETQYF
TGTGCCAGCAGCCGACTAGCGGGAGGGCCTGAGGAGACCCAGTACTTC
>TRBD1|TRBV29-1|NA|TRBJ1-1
CSVRTGENTEAFF
TGCAGCGTGCGGACAGGCGAGAACACTGAAGCTTTCTTT
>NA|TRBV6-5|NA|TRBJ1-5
CASSTTTALPGNQPQHF
TGTGCCAGCAGTACTACGACAGCGTTACCAGGCAATCAGCCCCAGCATTTT
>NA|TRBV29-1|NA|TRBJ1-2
CSVEEGDTF
TGCAGCGTTGAAGAGGGGGACACCTTC
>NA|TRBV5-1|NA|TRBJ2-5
CASSLDPGGETQYF
TGCGCCAGCAGCTTGGACCCCGGAGGCGAGACCCAGTACTTC
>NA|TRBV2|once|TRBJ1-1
CASSAYTTNTEAFF
TGTGCCAGCAGTGCGTACACTACGAACACTGAAGCTTTCTTT
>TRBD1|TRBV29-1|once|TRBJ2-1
CSEGQGINEQFF
TGCAGCGAAGGACAGGGCATCAATGAGCAGTTCTTC
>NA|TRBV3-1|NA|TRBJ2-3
CASSLDPTGTDTQYF
TGTGCCAGCAGCCTTGATCCAACAGGCACAGATACGCAGTATTTT
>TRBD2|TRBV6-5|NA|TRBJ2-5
CASSYSGLAGIETQYF
TGTGCCAGCAGTTACTCAGGACTAGCGGGAATAGAGACCCAGTACTTC
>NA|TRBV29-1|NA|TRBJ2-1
CSVEDMRVYNEQFF
TGCAGCGTTGAAGATATGAGGGTCTACAATGAGCAGTTCTTC
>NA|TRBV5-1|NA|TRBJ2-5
CASSLAVGQETQYF
TGCGCCAGCAGCTTGGCCGTAGGGCAAGAGACCCAGTACTTC
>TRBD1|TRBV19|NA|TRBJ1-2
CASSTGQGGNRGYTF
TGTGCCAGTAGTACCGGACAGGGCGGCAATCGTGGCTACACCTTC
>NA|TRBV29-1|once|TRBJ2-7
CSVGGPVIGYEQYF
TGCAGCGTGGGGGGCCCTGTTATTGGGTACGAGCAGTACTTC
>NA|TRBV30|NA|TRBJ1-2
CAWSPGRTNYGYTF
TGTGCCTGGAGCCCGGGCCGAACAAACTATGGCTACACCTTC
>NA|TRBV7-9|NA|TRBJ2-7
CASSHDRSYEQYF
TGTGCCAGCAGCCACGACAGATCCTACGAGCAGTACTTC
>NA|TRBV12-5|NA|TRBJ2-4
CASGLAQGLNIQYF
TGTGCTAGTGGTTTGGCACAGGGTTTGAACATTCAGTACTTC
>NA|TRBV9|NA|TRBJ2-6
CASTQEGSGANVLTF
TGTGCCAGCACTCAAGAGGGATCTGGGGCCAACGTCCTGACTTTC
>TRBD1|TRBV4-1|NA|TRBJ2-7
CASSHPGQGLGEQYF
TGCGCCAGCAGCCATCCGGGACAGGGGTTAGGCGAGCAGTACTTC
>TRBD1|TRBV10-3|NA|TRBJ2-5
CAIRIGTGQETQYF
TGTGCCATCAGGATCGGGACAGGGCAAGAGACCCAGTACTTC
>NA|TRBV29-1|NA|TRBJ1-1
CSAPREGLNTEAFF
TGCAGCGCTCCCAGGGAGGGACTGAACACTGAAGCTTTCTTT
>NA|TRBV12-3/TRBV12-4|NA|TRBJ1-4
CASSSRVQYEKLFF
TGTGCCAGCAGTTCGCGAGTTCAGTATGAAAAACTGTTTTTT
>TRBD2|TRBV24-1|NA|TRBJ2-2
CATSDSGTSGNTGELFF
TGTGCCACCAGTGATTCAGGGACTAGCGGGAACACCGGGGAGCTGTTTTTT
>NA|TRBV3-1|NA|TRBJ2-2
CASSRLQEPTGELFF
TGTGCCAGCAGCCGATTACAGGAACCCACCGGGGAGCTGTTTTTT
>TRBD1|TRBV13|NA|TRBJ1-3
CASSPSTGQAWNTIYF
TGTGCCAGCAGCCCTTCGACGGGACAGGCTTGGAACACCATATATTTT
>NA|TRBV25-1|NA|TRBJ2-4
CASSEPGGKNIQYF
TGTGCCAGCAGTGAACCCGGGGGCAAAAACATTCAGTACTTC
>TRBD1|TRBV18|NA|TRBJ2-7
CASSRGQVTYEQYF
TGTGCCAGCTCACGTGGACAGGTTACCTACGAGCAGTACTTC
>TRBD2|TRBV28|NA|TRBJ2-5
CASSFGVLAGQETQYF
TGTGCCAGCAGTTTTGGAGTCCTAGCGGGACAAGAGACCCAGTACTTC
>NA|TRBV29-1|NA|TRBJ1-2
CSVAPGRRTNYGYTF
TGCAGCGTTGCCCCAGGAAGGAGGACTAACTATGGCTACACCTTC
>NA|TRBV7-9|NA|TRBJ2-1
CASRGDNEQFF
TGTGCCAGCCGAGGTGACAATGAGCAGTTCTTC
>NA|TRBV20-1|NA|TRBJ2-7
CSAELSYEQYF
TGCAGTGCTGAACTCTCCTACGAGCAGTACTTC
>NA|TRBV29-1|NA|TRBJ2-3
CSARSPPTDTQYF
TGCAGCGCCCGCTCACCCCCCACAGATACGCAGTATTTT
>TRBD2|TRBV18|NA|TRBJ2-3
CASSITPTSNSDTQYF
TGTGCCAGCTCAATAACGCCGACTAGCAATTCAGATACGCAGTATTTT
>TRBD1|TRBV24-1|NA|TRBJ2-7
CATSDPGQGNYEQYF
TGTGCCACCAGTGATCCGGGACAGGGTAACTACGAGCAGTACTTC
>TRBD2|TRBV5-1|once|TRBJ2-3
CASSLDGTRVADTQYF
TGCGCCAGCAGCTTGGACGGGACTAGGGTGGCAGATACGCAGTATTTT
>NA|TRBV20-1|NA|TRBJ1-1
CSAAPGRTEAFF
TGCAGTGCAGCGCCAGGGCGGACTGAAGCTTTCTTT
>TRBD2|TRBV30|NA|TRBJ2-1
CAWALAGAVVYNEQFF
TGTGCCTGGGCCTTAGCGGGAGCAGTAGTGTACAATGAGCAGTTCTTC
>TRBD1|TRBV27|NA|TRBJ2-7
CASSLSDRGLGEQYF
TGTGCCAGCAGTTTATCCGACAGGGGGCTCGGAGAGCAGTACTTC